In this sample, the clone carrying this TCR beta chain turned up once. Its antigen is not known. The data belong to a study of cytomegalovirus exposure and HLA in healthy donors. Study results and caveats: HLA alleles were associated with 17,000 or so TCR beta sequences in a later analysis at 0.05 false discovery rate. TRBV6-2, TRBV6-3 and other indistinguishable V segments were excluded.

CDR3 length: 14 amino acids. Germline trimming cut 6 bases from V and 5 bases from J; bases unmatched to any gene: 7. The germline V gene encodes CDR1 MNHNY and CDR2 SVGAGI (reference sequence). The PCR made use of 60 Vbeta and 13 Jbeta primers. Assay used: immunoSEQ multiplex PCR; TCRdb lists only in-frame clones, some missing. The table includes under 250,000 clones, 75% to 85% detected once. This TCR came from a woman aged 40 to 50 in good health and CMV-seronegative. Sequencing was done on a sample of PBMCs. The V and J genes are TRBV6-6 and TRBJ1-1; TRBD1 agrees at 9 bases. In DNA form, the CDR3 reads TGTGCCAGCAGCACCGGGACAGGGAAAACTGAAGCTTTCTTT. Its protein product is CASSTGTGKTEAFF.